This entry lists 30 T cell receptor beta chains sequenced from one sample in a study of T-cell reconstitution after alpha-beta-depleted transplantation in children. Using unique molecular identifiers, the investigators prepared the TCRbeta library. TCRdb re-called the PCR reads with MiXCR, one entry per CDR3 protein. The sample shows 200,000 to 250,000 distinct CDR3 sequences, under 9.5% of them seen only once. Sequencing used PBMCs, mostly from graft donor cells, obtained 180 days after TCRalphabeta/CD19-depleted stem cell transplant. These receptors originate from a male patient younger than 18 who had a stem cell transplant for acute lymphoblastic leukemia, so the T cells may come from the graft donor.

This clonotype has at least ten counts. The chain combines TRBV12-5 with TRBJ2-1, with D tentatively TRBD1 or TRBD2 (7 bases each). CDR3 length: 16 residues. Between the trimmed V and J ends, which lost 6 bases and 4 bases, there was a span of 19 bases. Per germline, CDR1 LGHNT and CDR2 FRNRAP. This chain's CDR3 is CASGPPGRGLYNEQFF. Written as DNA, the CDR3 is TGTGCTAGTGGCCCTCCGGGGAGGGGGCTATACAATGAGCAGTTCTTC. Full variable domain (remainder filled in from reference TRBV12-5 and TRBJ2-1): DARVTQTPRHKVTEMGQEVTMRCQPILGHNTVFWYRQTMMQGLELLAYFRNRAPLDDSGMPKDRFSAEMPDATLATLKIQPSEPRDSAVYFCASGPPGRGLYNEQFFGPGTRLTVL.

This clonotype was found many times. J is TRBJ2-1 and V is TRBV2; D is perhaps TRBD2 (6 bases). V gave up 1 base and J gave up 14 bases, with 15 bases separating them. This CDR3 has 13 residues. Germline CDR1 SNHLY, CDR2 FYNNEI. CDR3 in amino acids: CASSEVRLVWEFF. CDR3 in DNA: TGTGCCAGCAGTGAAGTAAGACTAGTTTGGGAGTTCTTC.

This clonotype was seen a handful of times. The chain couples TRBV11-1 to TRBJ2-1, with 12 bases fitting TRBD2. CDR1 and CDR2 (germline): SGHAT, FQDESV (reference sequence). The J segment lost 0 bases and the V segment lost 2 bases, leaving 8 bases of the junction unmatched. The CDR3 contains 19 residues. The CDR3 here is CASSLIASGGATSYNEQFF. CDR3 sequence (DNA): TGTGCCAGCAGCTTAATAGCTAGCGGGGGGGCGACCTCCTACAATGAGCAGTTCTTC. Full variable domain (outside the CDR3, taken from reference TRBV11-1 and TRBJ2-1): EAEVAQSPRYKITEKSQAVAFWCDPISGHATLYWYRQILGQGPELLVQFQDESVVDDSQLPKDRFSAERLKGVDSTLKIQPAELGDSAMYLCASSLIASGGATSYNEQFFGPGTRLTVL.

This clonotype was picked up many times. J is TRBJ2-5 and V is TRBV20-1, with D perhaps TRBD1 (6 bases). Germline V gene data show CDR1 as DFQATT and CDR2 as SNEGSKA (reference sequence). This CDR3 is built from 13 residues. With 1 base removed from V and 2 bases from J, the gap between germline ends came to 8 bases. Here the CDR3 DNA reads TGCAGTGCTAGAGGGGGGCGTCAAGAGACCCAGTACTTC. Translating gives CSARGGRQETQYF.

In this sample, this clonotype turned up many times. This rearrangement joins TRBV6-1 to TRBJ1-4; D unresolved. CDR1 is MNHNS and CDR2 is SASEGT in the germline V gene. The CDR3 totals 15 residues. Trimming took off 4 bases at V and 8 bases at J, with 17 bases between the two ends. The CDR3 region has the DNA TGTGCCAGCAGTGCTTCAGGAGCCCCAAGAGAAAAACTGTTTTTT. This codes for CASSASGAPREKLFF.

The chain has TRBV10-3 and TRBJ2-1; D is perhaps TRBD2 (6 bases). Germline V gives CDR1 ENHRY, CDR2 SYGVKD. The CDR3 extends over 16 amino acids. V gave up 7 bases and J gave up 7 bases, with 23 bases separating them. CDR3 amino acids: CAIKGSPGLWGNEQFF. The CDR3 region has the DNA TGTGCCATCAAGGGCAGCCCGGGACTCTGGGGGAATGAGCAGTTCTTC.

This clonotype was seen repeatedly, ten times or more. The chain combines TRBV6-6 with TRBJ1-1; D is ambiguous. V shed 7 bases and J shed 4 bases, with 4 bases lying between them. The CDR3 is 10 amino acids. Germline assignment: CDR1 MNHNY and CDR2 SVGAGI (reference sequence). The CDR3 here is CASKGTEAFF. The CDR3 region has the DNA TGTGCCAGCAAGGGCACTGAAGCTTTCTTT.

This clonotype was counted ten times or more. The genes are TRBV14 and TRBJ2-4; 8 nucleotides match TRBD1. Unmatched junction bases numbered 5, after V lost 4 bases and J lost 9 bases. The germline CDR1 and CDR2 sequences are SGHDN and FVKESK. This CDR3 region has 13 residues. In DNA, the CDR3 is TGTGCCAGCAGCCGAGGACAGGGTGGCATTCAGTACTTC. Protein product: CASSRGQGGIQYF. Filled out from reference TRBV14 and TRBJ2-4, the complete variable domain reads EAGVTQFPSHSVIEKGQTVTLRCDPISGHDNLYWYRRVMGKEIKFLLHFVKESKQDESGMPNNRFLAERTGGTYSTLKVQPAELEDSGVYFCASSRGQGGIQYFGAGTRLSVL.

This clonotype has a count of ten or more. V gene TRBV7-8 combines with J gene TRBJ1-4; perhaps TRBD1 as D (5 bases). The CDR3 covers 14 residues. Germline values: CDR1 SGHVS, CDR2 FQNEAQ. With 1 base removed from V and 8 bases from J, the gap between germline ends came to 11 bases. The CDR3 sequence is CASSLVTGGEKLFF. The CDR3 DNA reads TGTGCCAGCAGCTTAGTTACAGGAGGGGAAAAACTGTTTTTT.

Many counts were recorded for this clonotype. The chain couples TRBV10-1 to TRBJ2-2; no definite D call. Trimming removed 5 bases at V and 1 base at J, with 5 bases between. Germline CDR1 WNHNN, CDR2 SYGVQD (reference sequence). This CDR3 has 13 amino acids. CDR3 bases: TGCGCCAGCAGTCCATTGAACACCGGGGAGCTGTTTTTT. It yields the protein CASSPLNTGELFF.

This clonotype was recorded many times. V gene TRBV10-3 combines with J gene TRBJ2-3; TRBD1 matches at 7 bases. The CDR3 sequence is 14 residues long. Losses at the gene ends were 7 bases for V and 2 bases for J; bases not matched to a gene: 6. CDR1 and CDR2 from the germline V gene are ENHRY and SYGVKD. The CDR3 sequence is CAITRTGFTDTQYF. Written as DNA, the CDR3 is TGTGCCATCACCCGGACAGGATTCACAGATACGCAGTATTTT.

The sample holds many counts of this clonotype. The chain is built from TRBV9 and TRBJ1-2, with D maybe TRBD1 (6 bases). V was cut by 4 bases and J by 3 bases, with 13 bases left in between. CDR1 SGDLS and CDR2 YYNGEE come from the germline V gene. The length of the CDR3 is 14 residues. CDR3 DNA sequence: TGTGCCAGCAGCCTCGGGGGGGCAGACTATGGCTACACCTTC. Protein product: CASSLGGADYGYTF.

This clonotype was observed at least ten times. CDR3 residues: CASSGRGSPPNEQFF. Written as DNA, the CDR3 is TGTGCCAGCAGCGGCCGGGGCAGCCCGCCCAATGAGCAGTTCTTC. The chain recombines TRBV9 with TRBJ2-1; D could derive from TRBD1 or TRBD2 (5 bases each). This CDR3 has 15 amino acids. The germline CDR1 and CDR2 sequences are SGDLS and YYNGEE. Trimming pared 3 bases from V and 6 bases from J, leaving 16 bases between.

This clonotype has a count of ten or more. CDR3 protein: CASSLRVGGNQPQHF. The CDR3 DNA is TGTGCCAGCAGTTTAAGGGTAGGCGGCAATCAGCCCCAGCATTTT. V is TRBV28 and J is TRBJ1-5; D unresolved. Germline V CDR1 and CDR2: MDHEN, SYDVKM. CDR3 length equals 15 residues. The V end lost 2 bases, the J end lost 2 bases, and 10 bases lay between the germline ends.

This rearrangement joins TRBV6-5 to TRBJ1-1; weak D call: TRBD1 (5 bases). V was clipped by 2 bases and J by 1 base, with 11 bases between them. The CDR3 contains 15 residues. Germline CDR1 reads MNHEY; CDR2 reads SVGAGI. CDR3 sequence (DNA): TGTGCCAGCAGTTACCGCAGGGAGAAGAACACTGAAGCTTTCTTT. This codes for CASSYRREKNTEAFF.

In this sample, this clonotype turned up many times. The rearrangement joins TRBV5-6 to TRBJ2-5, with TRBD1 identical over 7 bases. J was trimmed by 7 bases and V by 2 bases; bases with no gene match: 8. The CDR3 covers 14 residues. CDR1 is SGHDT, CDR2 YYEEEE, per germline. In nucleotides, the CDR3 is TGTGCCAGCAGCTTCCGTCCGGCAGGGGGGACCCAGTACTTC. It codes for CASSFRPAGGTQYF. The complete variable domain, with remaining parts taken from reference TRBV5-6 and TRBJ2-5, reads DAGVTQSPTHLIKTRGQQVTLRCSPKSGHDTVSWYQQALGQGPQFIFQYYEEEERQRGNFPDRFSGHQFPNYSSELNVNALLLGDSALYLCASSFRPAGGTQYFGPGTRLLVL.

This clonotype was counted a few times. The chain joins TRBV29-1 to TRBJ2-1; TRBD2 is a possible D gene (6 bases). Germline V lookup: CDR1 SQVTM, CDR2 ANQGSEA. V was trimmed by 4 bases and J by 8 bases, leaving 18 bases between them. The CDR3 loop spans 14 amino acids. For the CDR3, the DNA is TGCAGCGTTGCGTTAGCGGCATCCGGGGATGAGCAGTTCTTC. This sequence encodes CSVALAASGDEQFF.

This clonotype was seen repeatedly, ten times or more. The gene calls are TRBV4-3 and TRBJ1-2; a possible D gene is TRBD1 (6 bases). Trimming pared 0 bases from V and 5 bases from J, leaving 7 bases between. The CDR3 has 13 amino acids. Germline lookup yields CDR1 LGHNA and CDR2 YSLEER. Here the CDR3 DNA reads TGCGCCAGCAGCCAAGAAGGGGGATATGGCTACACCTTC. It specifies CASSQEGGYGYTF.

In this sample, this clonotype turned up many times. The chain recombines TRBV7-8 with TRBJ2-2; 7 bases agree with TRBD2. Germline CDR1 SGHVS, CDR2 FQNEAQ. V shed 5 bases, J shed 5 bases, and the junction held 20 bases outside the gene matches. CDR3 length: 19 amino acids. This CDR3 reads CASSRRSIVLAARTGELFF. CDR3 coding DNA: TGTGCCAGCAGCCGGCGTTCGATCGTGCTAGCGGCGAGGACCGGGGAGCTGTTTTTT.

This clonotype was seen at least ten times. The chain joins TRBV6-2 or TRBV6-3 to TRBJ2-7; D gene uncertain. Trimming pared 2 bases from V and 0 bases from J, leaving 11 bases between. CDR3 size: 15 residues. The germline V gene has CDR1 MNHEY and CDR2 SVGEGT. This CDR3 reads CASSYGRFYSYEQYF. The CDR3 DNA reads TGTGCCAGCAGTTACGGCAGATTTTACTCCTACGAGCAGTACTTC.

This clonotype was seen many times. The chain links TRBV6-1 to TRBJ2-7, with TRBD2 identical over 7 bases. Germline values: CDR1 MNHNS, CDR2 SASEGT. The CDR3 consists of 15 residues. The V gene end was trimmed by 8 bases and the J gene end by 3 bases; junction bases not matched to a gene: 13. The CDR3 reads CASSEAGRVGYEQYF. CDR3 nucleotide sequence: TGTGCCAGCTCCGAAGCAGGGAGGGTCGGCTACGAGCAGTACTTC.

This clonotype was seen many times. The rearrangement joins TRBV6-5 to TRBJ2-5; D gene uncertain. The CDR3 contains 14 residues. Trimming cost V 4 bases and J 1 base, with 10 bases left between them. CDR1 and CDR2 from the germline V gene are MNHEY and SVGAGI. The CDR3 DNA reads TGTGCCAGCAGTTTGTTCGCAGTCCAAGAGACCCAGTACTTC. Translated: CASSLFAVQETQYF.

The chain links TRBV10-1 to TRBJ1-2, with a weak D call TRBD1 (5 bases). Germline V CDR1 and CDR2: WNHNN, SYGVQD (reference sequence). The CDR3 consists of 13 residues. Trimming pared 7 bases from V and 1 base from J, leaving 10 bases between. Written as DNA, the CDR3 is TGCGCCAGCACTCCACAGGTTAACTATGGCTACACCTTC. As protein: CASTPQVNYGYTF.

This clonotype was recorded at least ten times. This sequence joins TRBV7-9 and TRBJ2-5; D may match TRBD1 or TRBD2 (5 bases each). The length of the CDR3 is 17 residues. The V and J ends lost 1 base and 0 bases respectively, with 15 bases between them. From germline, CDR1 is SEHNR and CDR2 FQNEAQ (reference sequence). This CDR3 is CASSLGGSWANQETQYF. The DNA of the CDR3 is TGTGCCAGCAGCTTAGGGGGGTCCTGGGCCAACCAAGAGACCCAGTACTTC.

On this clonotype itself: Since a much larger clone is just one base distant, this may be a read error. The genes are TRBV5-6 and TRBJ1-2, with D perhaps TRBD1 (5 bases). CDR3 length equals 14 residues. CDR1 and CDR2 (germline): SGHDT, YYEEEE. The CDR3 sequence: CDSSLGTTNYGYTF. The CDR3 region has the DNA TGTGACAGCAGCTTGGGGACGACTAACTATGGCTACACCTTC.

This clonotype was seen repeatedly, ten times or more. The chain carries TRBV20-1 and TRBJ1-6; D is unclear. Trimming removed 4 bases at V and 3 bases at J, with 7 bases between. Looked up from germline, CDR1 is DFQATT and CDR2 is SNEGSKA (reference sequence). The CDR3 is made up of 13 amino acids. The CDR3 coding sequence is TGCAGTGCTATTTCGGACTATAATTCACCCCTCCACTTT. Protein product: CSAISDYNSPLHF.

At least ten counts were recorded for this clonotype. The rearrangement links TRBV5-4 to TRBJ1-1; D is perhaps TRBD1 (6 bases). The CDR3 is 15 amino acids. Germline V CDR1 and CDR2: SGHNT, YYREEE (reference sequence). Deletions cut 3 bases from V and 3 bases from J, with 15 bases between. CDR3 nucleotides: TGTGCCAGCAGCTCTTATGGGGGCGGGGACACTGAAGCTTTCTTT. Residues: CASSSYGGGDTEAFF. Full variable domain (missing parts from reference TRBV5-4 and TRBJ1-1): ETGVTQSPTHLIKTRGQQVTLRCSSQSGHNTVSWYQQALGQGPQFIFQYYREEENGRGNFPPRFSGLQFPNYSSELNVNALELDDSALYLCASSSYGGGDTEAFFGQGTRLTVV.

This clonotype occurred many times. The gene calls are TRBV5-1 and TRBJ2-5; a possible D gene is TRBD2 (6 bases). CDR3 length: 15 amino acids. Per germline, CDR1 SGHRS and CDR2 YFSETQ. V was trimmed by 1 base and J by 4 bases, leaving 14 bases between them. The CDR3 nucleotides read TGCGCCAGCAGCTTGAATAGTGCGGGGAGAGAGACCCAGTACTTC. Residues: CASSLNSAGRETQYF.

At least ten counts were recorded for this clonotype. This chain links TRBV2 with TRBJ1-2; possibly TRBD1 for D (5 bases). The germline CDR1 and CDR2 sequences are SNHLY and FYNNEI. The ends were cut back, 6 bases at V and 8 bases at J, with 13 bases in the middle. This CDR3 has 12 amino acids. The DNA of the CDR3 is TGTGCCAGCAGACCCGGGACTTGGGGCTACACCTTC. Residues: CASRPGTWGYTF. The full variable domain, in which reference TRBV2 and TRBJ1-2 provide the parts outside the CDR3, is EPEVTQTPSHQVTQMGQEVILRCVPISNHLYFYWYRQILGQKVEFLVSFYNNEISEKSEIFDDQFSVERPDGSNFTLKIRSTKLEDSAMYFCASRPGTWGYTFGSGTRLTVV.

This clonotype was seen at least ten times. The V call is TRBV12-3 or TRBV12-4, the J call TRBJ2-3; 9 nucleotides agree with TRBD2. The length of the CDR3 is 15 residues. V shed 2 bases and J 2 bases; nucleotides not matched to a gene: 2. The CDR3 here is CASSLIAGVTDTQYF. In DNA form, the CDR3 reads TGTGCCAGCAGTTTAATAGCGGGAGTCACAGATACGCAGTATTTT.